This T cell receptor (beta chain) was identified in a study of identical twins. This clonotype was observed a handful of times. Its antigen is not identified. The CDR3 spans 16 residues. J lost 8 bases, V lost 0 bases, and 3 bases had no gene match. CDR1 LGHNA and CDR2 YNFKEQ come from the germline V gene. Broader study findings: Clonotypes of the beta chain that were abundant in cord blood carried fewer insertions (memory repertoires showed none). Zero-insertion analyses were open to partial confounding by invariant MAIT and iNKT cells. Not following the same donors, the study drew its conclusions from cross-sectional statistical analysis.

Template switching introduced a universal primer site, and the cDNA bore unique molecular identifiers. TCRdb ran MiXCR on the 5' RACE reads and lists one entry per CDR3 protein. Counted here are some 1,700,000 distinct CDR3 sequences, around 29% occurring once; the ten biggest clones make up under 0.35%. What was sequenced was cord blood. The source of this sequence is a newborn girl in good health. The V and J genes are TRBV4-2 and TRBJ2-1; 14 bases are a match to TRBD2. This CDR3 reads CASSQDGTSGSYEQFF. Here the CDR3 DNA reads TGTGCCAGCAGCCAAGACGGGACTAGCGGGAGCTATGAGCAGTTCTTC.